This is a list of T cell receptor beta chains from one sample in a study of long-term antiretroviral therapy in people with HIV. Method: immunoSEQ multiplex PCR; TCRdb's copy keeps in-frame clones and lacks some. The repertoire holds about 35,000 clones, with 70% to 90% as singletons. Sequencing used unsorted PBMCs, obtained 2.2 years after starting antiretroviral therapy. The receptors originated from a man aged 18 to 29 with HIV. Each CDR3 is given with its conserved first and last residue. The D gene is left open where the match is weak. Clone size is given for some rows only: seen once, a few or many times, or a class if the clone is expanded.

j_gene,v_gene,abundance,d_gene,CDR3aa,CDR3nt
TRBJ1-5,TRBV1,.,.,CTSSQDARTRQPQHF,TGCACCAGCAGCCAAGACGCGCGGACAAGGCAGCCCCAGCATTTT
TRBJ2-7,TRBV10-1,.,.,CASSDRVNEQYF,TGCGCCAGCAGTGACAGGGTCAACGAGCAGTACTTC
TRBJ1-1,TRBV10-3,.,.,CAISERGSEAFF,TGTGCCATCAGTGAGAGGGGATCTGAAGCTTTCTTT
TRBJ1-4,TRBV19,once,.,CASKGKPNEKLFF,TGTGCCAGTAAGGGCAAACCAAATGAAAAACTGTTTTTT
TRBJ1-2,TRBV6-4,.,.,CASRVRVGYYGYTF,TGTGCCAGCAGAGTACGAGTAGGGTACTATGGCTACACCTTC
TRBJ2-7,TRBV4-2,.,TRBD2,CASSQGLAVYEQYF,TGTGCCAGCAGCCAAGGACTAGCGGTCTACGAGCAGTACTTC
TRBJ1-1,TRBV30,.,TRBD1,CAGAGGTEAFF,TGTGCGGGGGCAGGGGGCACTGAAGCTTTCTTT
TRBJ2-7,TRBV7-2,.,.,CASSLVLEQYF,TGTGCCAGCAGCTTAGTCCTCGAGCAGTACTTC
TRBJ2-7,TRBV6-1,.,TRBD2,CASSEIGGSGGFNSYEQYF,TGTGCCAGCAGTGAGATAGGGGGTAGCGGGGGGTTCAACTCCTACGAGCAGTACTTC
TRBJ2-5,TRBV7-2,.,TRBD1,CASSFDRGRGETQYF,TGTGCCAGCAGCTTCGACAGGGGGCGGGGGGAGACCCAGTACTTC
TRBJ1-1,TRBV9,.,.,CASSVMSGVNTEAFF,TGTGCCAGCAGCGTAATGTCGGGGGTGAACACTGAAGCTTTCTTT
TRBJ2-1,TRBV7-9,.,TRBD2,CASSLSWASGDNEQFF,TGTGCCAGCAGCCTCTCGTGGGCTAGCGGAGACAATGAGCAGTTCTTC
TRBJ1-3,TRBV4-1,.,.,CASSQSSGNTIYF,TGCGCCAGCAGCCAATCCTCTGGAAACACCATATATTTT
TRBJ2-1,TRBV7-2,.,.,CASSRRYQGTYNEQFF,TGTGCCAGCAGCCGACGCTACCAGGGGACATACAATGAGCAGTTCTTC
TRBJ1-2,TRBV28,.,.,CASRGGPNYGYTF,TGTGCCAGCAGGGGGGGGCCTAACTATGGCTACACCTTC
TRBJ1-3,TRBV28,.,.,CASSLVARSSGNTIYF,TGTGCCAGCAGTCTCGTGGCGAGGAGCTCTGGAAACACCATATATTTT
TRBJ1-1,TRBV30,.,.,CAWSAAAGITEAFF,TGTGCCTGGAGTGCCGCCGCTGGGATCACTGAAGCTTTCTTT
TRBJ2-5,TRBV27,.,TRBD1,CASSPRQGVWETQYF,TGTGCCAGCAGTCCCCGACAGGGTGTCTGGGAGACCCAGTACTTC
TRBJ2-3,TRBV9,.,.,CASSVDLATDTQYF,TGTGCCAGCAGCGTAGATCTAGCAACAGATACGCAGTATTTT
TRBJ2-7,TRBV7-6,.,.,CASSLAGRSYEQYF,TGTGCCAGCAGCTTAGCCGGTCGGTCCTACGAGCAGTACTTC
TRBJ2-7,TRBV18,.,TRBD1,CASSPGVGTGSSYEQYF,TGTGCCAGCTCACCTGGGGTCGGGACAGGAAGCTCCTACGAGCAGTACTTC
TRBJ2-2,TRBV9,.,TRBD2,CASSRGLAGDTGELFF,TGTGCCAGCAGCCGTGGACTAGCGGGAGACACCGGGGAGCTGTTTTTT
TRBJ1-3,TRBV27,few,.,CARRPNRAPCTIYF,TGTGCCAGGCGACCCAACAGGGCCCCCTGCACCATATATTTT
TRBJ2-3,TRBV9,.,TRBD2,CASSGTSSGSSTDTQYF,TGTGCCAGCAGCGGTACATCTAGCGGAAGTAGCACAGATACGCAGTATTTT
TRBJ1-2,TRBV10-2,.,.,CASSEGRDADGYTF,TGCGCCAGCAGTGAGGGCAGGGACGCTGATGGCTACACCTTC
TRBJ2-5,TRBV10-1,.,TRBD2,CASSPGTSGRETQYF,TGCGCCAGCAGTCCCGGGACTAGCGGGAGGGAGACCCAGTACTTC
TRBJ2-3,TRBV7-3,.,TRBD2,CASSPWGGSGARTDTQYF,TGTGCCAGCAGCCCGTGGGGGGGTAGCGGAGCCCGCACAGATACGCAGTATTTT
TRBJ2-6,TRBV9,.,.,CASSPRGSISGANVLTF,TGTGCCAGCAGCCCGAGAGGCTCCATATCTGGGGCCAACGTCCTGACTTTC
TRBJ2-7,TRBV7-6,.,.,CASSANLDEQYF,TGTGCCAGCAGCGCCAACTTGGACGAGCAGTACTTC
TRBJ2-5,TRBV18,.,TRBD2,CASSRNTLAGGLETQYF,TGTGCCAGCTCGCGCAACACCCTAGCGGGAGGACTAGAGACCCAGTACTTC
TRBJ1-4,TRBV7-8,.,TRBD1,CASSLGGQGDEKLFF,TGTGCCAGCAGCTTAGGAGGACAGGGGGATGAAAAACTGTTTTTT
TRBJ1-2,TRBV7-9,.,.,CASSLGLPLEGNYGYTF,TGTGCCAGCAGCTTAGGCTTACCATTGGAGGGCAACTATGGCTACACCTTC